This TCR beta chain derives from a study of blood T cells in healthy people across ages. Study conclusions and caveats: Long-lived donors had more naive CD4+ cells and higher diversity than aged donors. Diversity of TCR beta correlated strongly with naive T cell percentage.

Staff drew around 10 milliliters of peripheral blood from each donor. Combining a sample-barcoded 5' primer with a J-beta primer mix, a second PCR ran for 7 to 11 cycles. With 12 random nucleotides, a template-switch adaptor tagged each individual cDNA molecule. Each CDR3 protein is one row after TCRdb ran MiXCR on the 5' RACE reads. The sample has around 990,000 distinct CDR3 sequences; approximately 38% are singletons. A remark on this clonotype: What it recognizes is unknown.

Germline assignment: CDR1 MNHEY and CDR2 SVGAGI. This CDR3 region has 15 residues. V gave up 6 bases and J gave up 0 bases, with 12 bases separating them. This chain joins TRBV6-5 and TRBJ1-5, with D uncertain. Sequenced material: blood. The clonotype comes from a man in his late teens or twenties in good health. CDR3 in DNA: TGTGCCAGCAGACCCACGACCACTAGCAATCAGCCCCAGCATTTT. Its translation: CASRPTTTSNQPQHF.